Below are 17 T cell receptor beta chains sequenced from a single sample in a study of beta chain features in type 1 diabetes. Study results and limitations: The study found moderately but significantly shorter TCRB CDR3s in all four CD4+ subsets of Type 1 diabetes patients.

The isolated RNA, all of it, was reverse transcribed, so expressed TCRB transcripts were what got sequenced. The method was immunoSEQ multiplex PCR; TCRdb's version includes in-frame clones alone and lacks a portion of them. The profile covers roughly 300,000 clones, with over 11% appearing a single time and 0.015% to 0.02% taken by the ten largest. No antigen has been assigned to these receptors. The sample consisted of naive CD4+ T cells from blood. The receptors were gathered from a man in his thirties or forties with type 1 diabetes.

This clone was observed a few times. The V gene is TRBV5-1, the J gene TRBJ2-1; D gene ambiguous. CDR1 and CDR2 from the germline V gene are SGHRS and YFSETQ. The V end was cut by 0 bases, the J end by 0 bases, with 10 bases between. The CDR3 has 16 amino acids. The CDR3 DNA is TGCGCCAGCAGCTTGGCCGGCGGTCTCTCCTACAATGAGCAGTTCTTC. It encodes CASSLAGGLSYNEQFF. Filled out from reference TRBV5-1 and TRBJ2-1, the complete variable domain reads KAGVTQTPRYLIKTRGQQVTLSCSPISGHRSVSWYQQTPGQGLQFLFEYFSETQRNKGNFPGRFSGRQFSNSRSEMNVSTLELGDSALYLCASSLAGGLSYNEQFFGPGTRLTVL.

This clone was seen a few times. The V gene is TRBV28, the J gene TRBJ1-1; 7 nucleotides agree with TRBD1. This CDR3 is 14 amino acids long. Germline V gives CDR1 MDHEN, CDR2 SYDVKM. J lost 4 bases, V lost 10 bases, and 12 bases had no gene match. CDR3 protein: CATLATGKGTEAFF. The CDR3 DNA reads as TGTGCCACTCTAGCGACAGGGAAAGGCACTGAAGCTTTCTTT. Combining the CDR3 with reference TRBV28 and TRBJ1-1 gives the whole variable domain DVKVTQSSRYLVKRTGEKVFLECVQDMDHENMFWYRQDPGLGLRLIYFSYDVKMKEKGDIPEGYSVSREKKERFSLILESASTNQTSMYLCATLATGKGTEAFFGQGTRLTVV.

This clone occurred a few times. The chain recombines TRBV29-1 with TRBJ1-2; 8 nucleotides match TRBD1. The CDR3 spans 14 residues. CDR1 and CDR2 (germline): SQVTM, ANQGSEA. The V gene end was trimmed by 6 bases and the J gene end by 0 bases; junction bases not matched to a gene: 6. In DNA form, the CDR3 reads TGCAGCGTAAACCGACAGGGGCCTAACTATGGCTACACCTTC. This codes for CSVNRQGPNYGYTF.

The DNA of the CDR3 is TGTGCCAGCAGTGCGGAGGCCCCTCAAGGGGGAAGCTCCTACGAGCAGTACTTC. It yields the protein CASSAEAPQGGSSYEQYF. The chain joins TRBV6-1 to TRBJ2-7, with a weak D call TRBD1 (6 bases). Trimming removed 4 bases from V and 0 bases from J, with 22 bases in between. CDR1 is MNHNS and CDR2 is SASEGT in the germline V gene. The CDR3 runs to 18 residues.

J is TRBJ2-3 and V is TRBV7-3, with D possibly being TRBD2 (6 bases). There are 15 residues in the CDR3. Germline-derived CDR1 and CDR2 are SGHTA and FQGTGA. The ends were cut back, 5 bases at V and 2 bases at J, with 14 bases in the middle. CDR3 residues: CASSPRDFNTDTQYF. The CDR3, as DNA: TGTGCCAGCAGCCCACGGGACTTCAACACAGATACGCAGTATTTT.

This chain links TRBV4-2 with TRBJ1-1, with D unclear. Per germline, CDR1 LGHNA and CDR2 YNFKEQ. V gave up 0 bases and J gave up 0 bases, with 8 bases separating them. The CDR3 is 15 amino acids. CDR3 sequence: CASSQDQQLNTEAFF. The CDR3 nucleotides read TGTGCCAGCAGCCAAGATCAACAGTTGAACACTGAAGCTTTCTTT.

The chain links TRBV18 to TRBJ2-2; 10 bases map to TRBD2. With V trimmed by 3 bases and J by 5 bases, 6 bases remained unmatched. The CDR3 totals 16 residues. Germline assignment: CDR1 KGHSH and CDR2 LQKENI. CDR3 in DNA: TGTGCCAGCTCACCTCTGACTAGCGGGCGGACCGGGGAGCTGTTTTTT. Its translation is CASSPLTSGRTGELFF.

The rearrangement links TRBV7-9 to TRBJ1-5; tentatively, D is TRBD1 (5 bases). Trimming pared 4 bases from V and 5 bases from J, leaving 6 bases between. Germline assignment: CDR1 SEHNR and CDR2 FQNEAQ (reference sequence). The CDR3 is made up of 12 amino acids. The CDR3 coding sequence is TGTGCCAGCAGCTCCAGGGATCAGCCCCAGCATTTT. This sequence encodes CASSSRDQPQHF. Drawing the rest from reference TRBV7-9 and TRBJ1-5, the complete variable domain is DTGVSQNPRHKITKRGQNVTFRCDPISEHNRLYWYRQTLGQGPEFLTYFQNEAQLEKSRLLSDRFSAERPKGSFSTLEIQRTEQGDSAMYLCASSSRDQPQHFGDGTRLSIL.

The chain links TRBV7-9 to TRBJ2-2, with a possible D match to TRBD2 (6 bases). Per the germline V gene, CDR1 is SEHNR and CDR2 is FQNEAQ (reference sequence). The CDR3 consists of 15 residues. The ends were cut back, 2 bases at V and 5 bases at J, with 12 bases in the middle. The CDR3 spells CASSLRGIKTGELFF. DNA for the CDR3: TGTGCCAGCAGCTTACGCGGGATTAAGACCGGGGAGCTGTTTTTT.

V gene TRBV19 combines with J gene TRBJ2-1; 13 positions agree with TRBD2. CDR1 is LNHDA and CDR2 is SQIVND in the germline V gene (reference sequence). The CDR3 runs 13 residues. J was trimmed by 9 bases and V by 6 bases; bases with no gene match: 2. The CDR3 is CASRLAGGSEQFF. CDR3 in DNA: TGTGCCAGTAGACTAGCGGGAGGGAGTGAGCAGTTCTTC. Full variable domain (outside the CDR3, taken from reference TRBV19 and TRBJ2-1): DGGITQSPKYLFRKEGQNVTLSCEQNLNHDAMYWYRQDPGQGLRLIYYSQIVNDFQKGDIAEGYSVSREKKESFPLTVTSAQKNPTAFYLCASRLAGGSEQFFGPGTRLTVL.

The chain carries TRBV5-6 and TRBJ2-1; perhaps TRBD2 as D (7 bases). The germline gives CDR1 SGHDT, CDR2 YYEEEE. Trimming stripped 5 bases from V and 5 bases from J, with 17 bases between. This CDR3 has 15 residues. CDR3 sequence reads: CASSELGGGNNEQFF. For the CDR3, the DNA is TGTGCCAGCAGTGAGTTAGGGGGGGGTAACAATGAGCAGTTCTTC.

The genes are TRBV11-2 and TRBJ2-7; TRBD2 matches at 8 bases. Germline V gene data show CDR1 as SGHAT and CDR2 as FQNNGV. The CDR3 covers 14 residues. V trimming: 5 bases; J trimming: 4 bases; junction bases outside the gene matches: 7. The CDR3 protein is CASSREGLVYEQYF. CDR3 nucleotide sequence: TGTGCCAGCAGCCGGGAGGGGCTTGTTTACGAGCAGTACTTC.

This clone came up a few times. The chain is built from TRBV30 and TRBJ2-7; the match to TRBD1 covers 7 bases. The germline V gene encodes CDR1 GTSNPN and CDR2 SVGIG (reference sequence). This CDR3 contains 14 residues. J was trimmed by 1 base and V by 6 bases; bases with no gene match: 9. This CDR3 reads CACIRTGASYEQYF. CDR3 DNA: TGTGCCTGTATACGAACAGGGGCGTCCTACGAGCAGTACTTC.

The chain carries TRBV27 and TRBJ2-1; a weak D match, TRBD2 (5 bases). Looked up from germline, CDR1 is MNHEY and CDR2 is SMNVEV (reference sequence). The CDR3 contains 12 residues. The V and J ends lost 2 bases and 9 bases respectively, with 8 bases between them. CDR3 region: CASSLRSGEQFF. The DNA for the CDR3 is TGTGCCAGCAGTTTAAGAAGCGGTGAGCAGTTCTTC.

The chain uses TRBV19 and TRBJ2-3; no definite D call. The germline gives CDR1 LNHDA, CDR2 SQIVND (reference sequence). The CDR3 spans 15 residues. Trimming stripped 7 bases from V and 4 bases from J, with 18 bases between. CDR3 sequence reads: CASTKMGSLPDTQYF. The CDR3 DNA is TGTGCCAGTACCAAAATGGGTAGCCTTCCAGATACGCAGTATTTT.

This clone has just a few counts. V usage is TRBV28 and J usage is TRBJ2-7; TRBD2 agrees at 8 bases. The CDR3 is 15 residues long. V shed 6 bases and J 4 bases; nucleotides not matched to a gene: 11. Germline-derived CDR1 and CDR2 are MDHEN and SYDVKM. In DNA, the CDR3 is TGTGCCAGCAGCCCCGACCGGACTAGCCTTTACGAGCAGTACTTC. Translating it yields CASSPDRTSLYEQYF.

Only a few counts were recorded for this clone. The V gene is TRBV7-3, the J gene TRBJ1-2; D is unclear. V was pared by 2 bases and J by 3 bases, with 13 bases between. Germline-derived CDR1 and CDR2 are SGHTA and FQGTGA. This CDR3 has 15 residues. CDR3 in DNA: TGTGCCAGCAGCTTAGGGCAGCGGGTTGACTATGGCTACACCTTC. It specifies CASSLGQRVDYGYTF.